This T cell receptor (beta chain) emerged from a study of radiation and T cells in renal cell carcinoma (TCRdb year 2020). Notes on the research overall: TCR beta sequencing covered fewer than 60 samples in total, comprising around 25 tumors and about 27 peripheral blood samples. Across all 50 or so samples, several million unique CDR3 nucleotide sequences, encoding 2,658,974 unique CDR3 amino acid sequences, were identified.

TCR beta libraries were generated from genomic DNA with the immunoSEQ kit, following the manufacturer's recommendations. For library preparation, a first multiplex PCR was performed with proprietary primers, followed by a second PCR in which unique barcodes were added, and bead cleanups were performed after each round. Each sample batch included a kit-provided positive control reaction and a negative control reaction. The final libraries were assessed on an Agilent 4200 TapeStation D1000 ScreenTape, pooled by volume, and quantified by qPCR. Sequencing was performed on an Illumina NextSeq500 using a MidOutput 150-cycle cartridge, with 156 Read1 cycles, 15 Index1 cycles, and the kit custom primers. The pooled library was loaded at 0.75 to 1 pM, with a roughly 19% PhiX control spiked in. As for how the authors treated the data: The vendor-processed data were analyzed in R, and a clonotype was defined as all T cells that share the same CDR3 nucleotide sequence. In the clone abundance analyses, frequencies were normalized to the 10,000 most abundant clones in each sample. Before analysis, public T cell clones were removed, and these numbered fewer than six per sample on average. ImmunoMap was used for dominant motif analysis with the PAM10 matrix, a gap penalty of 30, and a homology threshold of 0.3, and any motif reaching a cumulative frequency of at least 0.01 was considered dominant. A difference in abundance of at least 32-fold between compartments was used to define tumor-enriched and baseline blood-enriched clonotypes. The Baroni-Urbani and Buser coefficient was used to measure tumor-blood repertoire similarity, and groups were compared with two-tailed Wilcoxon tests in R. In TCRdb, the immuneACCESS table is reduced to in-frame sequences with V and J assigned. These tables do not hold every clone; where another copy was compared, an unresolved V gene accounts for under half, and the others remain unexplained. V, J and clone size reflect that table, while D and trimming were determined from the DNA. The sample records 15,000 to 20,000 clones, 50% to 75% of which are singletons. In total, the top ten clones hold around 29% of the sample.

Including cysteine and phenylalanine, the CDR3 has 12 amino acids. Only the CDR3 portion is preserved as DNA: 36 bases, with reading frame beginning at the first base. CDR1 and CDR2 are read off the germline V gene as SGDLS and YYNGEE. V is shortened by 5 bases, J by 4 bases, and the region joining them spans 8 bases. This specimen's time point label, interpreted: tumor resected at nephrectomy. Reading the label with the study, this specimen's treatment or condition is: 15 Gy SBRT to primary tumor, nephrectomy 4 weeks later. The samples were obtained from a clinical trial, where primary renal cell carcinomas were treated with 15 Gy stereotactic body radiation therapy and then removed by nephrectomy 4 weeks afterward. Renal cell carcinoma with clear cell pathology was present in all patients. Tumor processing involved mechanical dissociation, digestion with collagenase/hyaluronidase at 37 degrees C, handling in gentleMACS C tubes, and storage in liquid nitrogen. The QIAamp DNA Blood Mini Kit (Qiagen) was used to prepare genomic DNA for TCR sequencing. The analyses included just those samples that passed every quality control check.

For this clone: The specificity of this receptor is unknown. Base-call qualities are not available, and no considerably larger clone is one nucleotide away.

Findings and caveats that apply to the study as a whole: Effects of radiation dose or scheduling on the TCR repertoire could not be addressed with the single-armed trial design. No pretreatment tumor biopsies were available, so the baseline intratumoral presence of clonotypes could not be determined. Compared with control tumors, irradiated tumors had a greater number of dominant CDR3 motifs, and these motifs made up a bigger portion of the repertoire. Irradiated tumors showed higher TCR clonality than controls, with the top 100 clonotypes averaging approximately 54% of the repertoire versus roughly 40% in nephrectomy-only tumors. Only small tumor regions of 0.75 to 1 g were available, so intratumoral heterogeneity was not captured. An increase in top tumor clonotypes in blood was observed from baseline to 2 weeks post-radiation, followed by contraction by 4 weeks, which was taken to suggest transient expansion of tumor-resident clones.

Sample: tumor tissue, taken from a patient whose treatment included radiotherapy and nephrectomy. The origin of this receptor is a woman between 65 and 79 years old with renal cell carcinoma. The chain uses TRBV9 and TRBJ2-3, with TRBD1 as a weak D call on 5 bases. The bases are TGTGCCAGCAGAGGGGCTTCAGATACGCAGTATTTT. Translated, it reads CASRGASDTQYF.